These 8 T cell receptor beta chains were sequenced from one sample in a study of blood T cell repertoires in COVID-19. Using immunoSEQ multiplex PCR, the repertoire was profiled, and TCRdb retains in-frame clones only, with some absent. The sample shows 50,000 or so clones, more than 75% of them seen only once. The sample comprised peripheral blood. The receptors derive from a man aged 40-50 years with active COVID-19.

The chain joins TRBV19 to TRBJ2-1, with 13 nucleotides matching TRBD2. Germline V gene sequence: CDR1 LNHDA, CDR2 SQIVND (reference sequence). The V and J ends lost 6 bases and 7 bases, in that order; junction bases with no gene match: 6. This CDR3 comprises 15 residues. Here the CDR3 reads CASRTGTSGTNEQFF. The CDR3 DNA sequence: TGTGCCAGTAGGACCGGGACTAGCGGGACGAATGAGCAGTTCTTC.

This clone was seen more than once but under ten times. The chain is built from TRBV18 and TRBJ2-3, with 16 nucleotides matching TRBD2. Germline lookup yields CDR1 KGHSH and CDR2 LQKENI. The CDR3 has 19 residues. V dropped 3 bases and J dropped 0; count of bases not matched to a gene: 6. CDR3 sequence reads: CASSPGTSGRASSTDTQYF. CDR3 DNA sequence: TGTGCCAGCTCACCCGGGACTAGCGGGAGGGCCTCTAGCACAGATACGCAGTATTTT.

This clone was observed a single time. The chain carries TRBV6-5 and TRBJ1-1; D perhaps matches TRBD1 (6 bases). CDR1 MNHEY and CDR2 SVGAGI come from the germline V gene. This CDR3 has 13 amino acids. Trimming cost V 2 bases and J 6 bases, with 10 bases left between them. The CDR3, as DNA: TGTGCCAGCAGTTACAGGGGGTACCCTGAAGCTTTCTTT. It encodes CASSYRGYPEAFF.

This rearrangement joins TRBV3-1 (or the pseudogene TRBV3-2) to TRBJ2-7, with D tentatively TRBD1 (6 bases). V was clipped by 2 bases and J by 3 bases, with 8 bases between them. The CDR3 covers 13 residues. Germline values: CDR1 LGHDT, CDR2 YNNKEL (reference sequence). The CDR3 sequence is CASSQQQGYEQYF. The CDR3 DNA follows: TGTGCCAGCAGCCAACAACAGGGCTACGAGCAGTACTTC.

The CDR3 loop reads CASSLAGTGAGELFF. The CDR3 DNA is TGTGCCAGCAGCTTAGCCGGGACTGGCGCCGGGGAGCTGTTTTTT. The rearrangement joins TRBV7-6 to TRBJ2-2; tentatively, D is TRBD2 (6 bases). Trimming left V 0 bases short and J 6 bases short, with 11 bases between. Germline V gene data show CDR1 as SGHVS and CDR2 as FNYEAQ. The CDR3 runs 15 residues. The variable domain in full, with the rest retrieved from reference TRBV7-6 and TRBJ2-2, is GAGVSQSPRYKVTKRGQDVALRCDPISGHVSLYWYRQALGQGPEFLTYFNYEAQQDKSGLPNDRFSAERPEGSISTLTIQRTEQRDSAMYRCASSLAGTGAGELFFGEGSRLTVL.

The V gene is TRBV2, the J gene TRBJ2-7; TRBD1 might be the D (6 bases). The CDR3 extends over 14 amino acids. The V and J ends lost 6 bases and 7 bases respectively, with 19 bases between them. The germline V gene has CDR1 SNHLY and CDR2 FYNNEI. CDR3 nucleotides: TGTGCCAGCAGGGCTCAGGGGCCCTCCGGGGAGCAGTACTTC. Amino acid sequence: CASRAQGPSGEQYF.

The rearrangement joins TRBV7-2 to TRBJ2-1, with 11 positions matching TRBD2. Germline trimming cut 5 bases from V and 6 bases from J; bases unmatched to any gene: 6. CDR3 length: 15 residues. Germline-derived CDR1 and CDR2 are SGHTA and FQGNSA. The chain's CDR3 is CASSAGLAASNEQFF. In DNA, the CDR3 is TGTGCCAGCAGCGCGGGACTAGCGGCGTCCAATGAGCAGTTCTTC. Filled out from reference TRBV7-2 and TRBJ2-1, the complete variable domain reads GAGVSQSPSNKVTEKGKDVELRCDPISGHTALYWYRQSLGQGLEFLIYFQGNSAPDKSGLPSDRFSAERTGGSVSTLTIQRTQQEDSAVYLCASSAGLAASNEQFFGPGTRLTVL.

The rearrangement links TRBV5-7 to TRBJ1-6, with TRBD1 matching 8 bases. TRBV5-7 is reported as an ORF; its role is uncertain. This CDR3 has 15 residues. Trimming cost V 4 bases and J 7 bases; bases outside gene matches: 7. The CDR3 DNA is TGTGCCAGCAGCGCGGACAGGGTCGAAAATTCACCCCTCCACTTT. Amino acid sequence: CASSADRVENSPLHF.